This T cell receptor beta chain was documented in a study of beta chain bispecific antibodies for T cell cancers. Points from the study as a whole: Most targeted TRBV signal came from the leukemia cell line cells, not normal T cells.

Germline CDR1 and CDR2: MNHNS and SASEGT. There are 13 residues in the CDR3. The V gene lost 3 bases and the J gene lost 4 bases, with 9 bases spanning the gap. This clonotype appeared many times. Its target is not known. Expansion lasted approximately 3 days, with either anti-CD3 antibody OKT3 or CD3/CD28 beads. Bispecific antibody was added to some 5 x 10^4 normal T cells and some 5 x 10^4 target cells. TCRdb re-derived calls from the 5' RACE reads in MiXCR, one entry per CDR3 protein. The sample has about 17,000 distinct CDR3 sequences; 2.1% are singletons. The gene calls are TRBV6-1 and TRBJ1-2; possible D gene TRBD1, 5 bases. What was sequenced was healthy donor T cells cultured with leukemia cells. This TCR was recovered from a human donor in good health. Some clones in this sample may be carry-over from other donors' samples. CDR3 sequence reads: CASSDGGSYGYTF. The CDR3 DNA sequence: TGTGCCAGCAGTGACGGGGGTAGCTATGGCTACACCTTC.